These 9 T cell receptor beta chains originate from one sample sequenced in a study of technical replicates of blood from a few donors. Libraries were prepared by immunoSEQ multiplex PCR; TCRdb keeps only in-frame clonotypes and omits some of them. The data show 50,000 to 75,000 clones, roughly 93% seen once. Input material: PBMCs. Receptor source: a human donor in good health. Some clones in this sample may be carry-over from other donors' samples.

In its sample, this clone was seen once. V gene TRBV10-3 combines with J gene TRBJ1-4, with 8 positions matching TRBD1. CDR3 length: 16 amino acids. In germline, CDR1 is ENHRY, CDR2 SYGVKD. Trimming at V came to 2 bases and at J to 6 bases, leaving 8 bases not matched to a gene. CDR3 sequence reads: CAISEQGAPLYEKLFF. In DNA form, the CDR3 reads TGTGCCATCAGTGAGCAGGGGGCGCCCCTTTATGAAAAACTGTTTTTT.

The gene calls are TRBV5-4 and TRBJ2-7, with a possible D match to TRBD1 (6 bases). V was clipped by 4 bases and J by 7 bases, with 12 bases between them. CDR1 and CDR2 (germline): SGHNT, YYREEE (reference sequence). The CDR3 loop spans 12 amino acids. CDR3 protein: CASSGTRGEQYF. CDR3 sequence (DNA): TGTGCCAGCAGCGGGACGAGGGGGGAGCAGTACTTC.

The chain recombines TRBV9 with TRBJ2-7; 8 nucleotides match TRBD1. Trimming took 4 bases from V and 5 from J; bases not matched to a gene: 2. The CDR3 totals 12 residues. The germline V gene encodes CDR1 SGDLS and CDR2 YYNGEE. The CDR3 DNA follows: TGTGCCAGCAGCCCGGACAGGGACGAGCAGTACTTC. It yields the protein CASSPDRDEQYF.

This chain links TRBV30 with TRBJ2-7; 11 nucleotides agree with TRBD1. The V and J ends lost 0 bases and 4 bases, in that order; junction bases with no gene match: 2. Germline-derived CDR1 and CDR2 are GTSNPN and SVGIG (reference sequence). The CDR3 contains 14 residues. As DNA, the CDR3 is TGTGCCTGGAGTGTTGGACAGGGGGCTTACGAGCAGTACTTC. The encoded protein is CAWSVGQGAYEQYF. The variable domain in full, completed from reference TRBV30 and TRBJ2-7, reads SQTIHQWPATLVQPVGSPLSLECTVEGTSNPNLYWYRQAAGRGLQLLFYSVGIGQISSEVPQNLSASRPQDRQFILSSKKLLLSDSGFYLCAWSVGQGAYEQYFGPGTRLTVT.

V is TRBV7-6 and J is TRBJ2-5; 8 positions match TRBD1. Germline CDR1 reads SGHVS; CDR2 reads FNYEAQ. The junction had 3 bases not matched to a gene; V was cut back by 2 bases and J by 7 bases. The CDR3 runs 13 residues. The chain's CDR3 is CASSLLQGGTQYF. The CDR3 coding sequence is TGTGCCAGCAGCTTATTACAGGGGGGGACCCAGTACTTC.

This clone showed up just once. The gene calls are TRBV5-1 and TRBJ2-7; TRBD2 matches 7 bases. The length of the CDR3 is 15 residues. CDR1 is SGHRS, CDR2 YFSETQ, per germline. The ends lost 1 base at V and 0 bases at J; junction bases unmatched: 4. In nucleotides, the CDR3 is TGCGCCAGCAGCTTGCGAGCGGGGAGCTCCTACGAGCAGTACTTC. Translated, it gives CASSLRAGSSYEQYF.

This chain links TRBV6-1 with TRBJ2-1, with TRBD2 matching 14 bases. V trimming: 6 bases; J trimming: 6 bases; junction bases outside the gene matches: 4. The CDR3 has 15 residues. CDR1 is MNHNS, CDR2 SASEGT, per germline. The CDR3 loop reads CASSLGTSGGNEQFF. CDR3 DNA: TGTGCCAGCAGCCTCGGGACTAGCGGGGGCAATGAGCAGTTCTTC.

The rearrangement links TRBV10-3 to TRBJ1-2; D is unresolved. Germline values: CDR1 ENHRY, CDR2 SYGVKD. Trimming pared 0 bases from V and 3 bases from J, leaving 8 bases between. CDR3 length equals 14 residues. CDR3 sequence (DNA): TGTGCCATCAGTGAGTCGACGGGGTACTATGGCTACACCTTC. It codes for CAISESTGYYGYTF.

This clone was found once. The rearrangement uses TRBV6-5 and TRBJ2-7, with D uncertain. Germline lookup yields CDR1 MNHEY and CDR2 SVGAGI. V was clipped by 6 bases and J by 0 bases, with 9 bases between them. CDR3 size: 13 residues. The CDR3 loop reads CASRKPGSYEQYF. In DNA form, the CDR3 reads TGTGCCAGCAGAAAACCGGGCTCCTACGAGCAGTACTTC.